This is a list of T cell receptor beta chains from one sample in a study of technical replicates of blood from several donors. Method: immunoSEQ multiplex PCR; TCRdb's copy keeps in-frame clones and lacks some. The data show more than 90,000 clones, with 85% to 95% seen just once and approximately 0.36% held by the top ten. The source material was T cells isolated from PBMCs. The receptors stem from a human donor in good health. Both conserved end residues are part of each CDR3. A D gene is named only where the DNA matches it firmly. Where a row states a size, it is once, few, many or the class of an expanded clone; other rows omit it.

D gene: NA; clone size: NA; V gene: TRBV6-1; J gene: TRBJ2-5; CDR3 DNA: TGTGCCAGCACCCCTGTAGGGCAGGGAGAGACCCAGTACTTC; CDR3 protein: CASTPVGQGETQYF
D gene: NA; clone size: NA; V gene: TRBV29-1; J gene: TRBJ2-5; CDR3 DNA: TGCAGCGTTGCTGGGCGCGAGACCCAGTACTTC; CDR3 protein: CSVAGRETQYF
D gene: NA; clone size: NA; V gene: TRBV30; J gene: TRBJ2-1; CDR3 DNA: TGTGCCTGGAGTCAACTAGTCTACAATGAGCAGTTCTTC; CDR3 protein: CAWSQLVYNEQFF
D gene: TRBD1; clone size: NA; V gene: TRBV5-8; J gene: TRBJ1-1; CDR3 DNA: TGTGCCAGCAGCTTGTACAGGGGAAGGAACACTGAAGCTTTCTTT; CDR3 protein: CASSLYRGRNTEAFF
D gene: NA; clone size: NA; V gene: TRBV7-8; J gene: TRBJ1-2; CDR3 DNA: TGTGCCAGCAGCTTACAGGTCAACTATGGCTACACCTTC; CDR3 protein: CASSLQVNYGYTF
D gene: NA; clone size: NA; V gene: TRBV19; J gene: TRBJ1-1; CDR3 DNA: TGTGCCAGTAGTATAGGGGGGAGGGGCACTGAAGCTTTCTTT; CDR3 protein: CASSIGGRGTEAFF
D gene: NA; clone size: few; V gene: TRBV6-5; J gene: TRBJ2-7; CDR3 DNA: TGTGCCAGCACTCCCTCCAGGGAAGGCGAGCAGTACTTC; CDR3 protein: CASTPSREGEQYF
D gene: NA; clone size: NA; V gene: TRBV6-5; J gene: TRBJ1-1; CDR3 DNA: TGTGCCAGCAGTTACGGGCCGGCTGGAAACACTGAAGCTTTCTTT; CDR3 protein: CASSYGPAGNTEAFF
D gene: TRBD2; clone size: NA; V gene: TRBV7-7; J gene: TRBJ2-2; CDR3 DNA: TGTGCTAGCAGCTTGGGAGGGATTGGAACCGGGGAGCTGTTTTTT; CDR3 protein: CASSLGGIGTGELFF
D gene: NA; clone size: once; V gene: TRBV6-5; J gene: TRBJ1-1; CDR3 DNA: TGTGCCAGCAGAGGCGACGGCAGGTACACTGAAGCTTTCTTT; CDR3 protein: CASRGDGRYTEAFF
D gene: NA; clone size: NA; V gene: TRBV18; J gene: TRBJ2-7; CDR3 DNA: TGTGCCAGCTCTCTAGAACAGAGGGTCGGCGAGCAGTACTTC; CDR3 protein: CASSLEQRVGEQYF
D gene: NA; clone size: NA; V gene: TRBV28; J gene: TRBJ2-7; CDR3 DNA: TGTGCCAGCCAAAAAGGAGCATTCTCCTACGAGCAGTACTTC; CDR3 protein: CASQKGAFSYEQYF
D gene: NA; clone size: NA; V gene: TRBV11-2; J gene: TRBJ1-4; CDR3 DNA: TGTGCCAGCAGCATTGGACAGAAAACCGAAAAACTGTTTTTT; CDR3 protein: CASSIGQKTEKLFF
D gene: TRBD1; clone size: NA; V gene: TRBV19; J gene: TRBJ2-7; CDR3 DNA: TGTGCCAGTAGTATCCCGGGACAGGGCTACGAGCAGTACTTC; CDR3 protein: CASSIPGQGYEQYF
D gene: TRBD1; clone size: NA; V gene: TRBV7-8; J gene: TRBJ2-2; CDR3 DNA: TGTGCCCTCGGGACAGGGGGTGGCACCGGGGAGCTGTTTTTT; CDR3 protein: CALGTGGGTGELFF
D gene: TRBD1; clone size: once; V gene: TRBV9; J gene: TRBJ1-4; CDR3 DNA: TGTGCCAGCAGCCCAGGGGGGTTACAACGATTCGAAAAACTGTTTTTT; CDR3 protein: CASSPGGLQRFEKLFF
D gene: NA; clone size: NA; V gene: TRBV7-3; J gene: TRBJ2-7; CDR3 DNA: TGTGCCAGCAGCTTGTCGGGAAGGACCTACGAGCAGTACTTC; CDR3 protein: CASSLSGRTYEQYF
D gene: NA; clone size: NA; V gene: TRBV11-3; J gene: TRBJ2-1; CDR3 DNA: TGTGCCAGCAGCTACATAGACTCGACCTACAATGAGCAGTTCTTC; CDR3 protein: CASSYIDSTYNEQFF
D gene: TRBD1; clone size: NA; V gene: TRBV28; J gene: TRBJ1-1; CDR3 DNA: TGTGCCAGCAGTTCCTGGACAGGGGACACTGAAGCTTTCTTT; CDR3 protein: CASSSWTGDTEAFF
D gene: NA; clone size: NA; V gene: TRBV5-8; J gene: TRBJ2-7; CDR3 DNA: TGTGCCAGCAGCTTGAAGTGGACAGAGGGGGACGAGCAGTACTTC; CDR3 protein: CASSLKWTEGDEQYF
D gene: TRBD2; clone size: NA; V gene: TRBV6-5; J gene: TRBJ2-4; CDR3 DNA: TGTGCCAGCAGTACCCCTCTTAGCGGGAGGAACATTCAGTACTTC; CDR3 protein: CASSTPLSGRNIQYF
D gene: TRBD1; clone size: NA; V gene: TRBV6-6; J gene: TRBJ1-2; CDR3 DNA: TGTGCCAGCAGTTACCCGGACCAGGACAGGCAATCCTTC; CDR3 protein: CASSYPDQDRQSF
D gene: NA; clone size: NA; V gene: TRBV19; J gene: TRBJ2-7; CDR3 DNA: TGTGCCAGTAACGAATGGACGAACAGGTACTCGGGTGAGCAGTACTTC; CDR3 protein: CASNEWTNRYSGEQYF
D gene: TRBD2; clone size: NA; V gene: TRBV11-3; J gene: TRBJ2-5; CDR3 DNA: TGTGCCAGCAGCACCCCTAGCGGGAGAGGGGAAGAGACCCAGTACTTC; CDR3 protein: CASSTPSGRGEETQYF
D gene: NA; clone size: NA; V gene: TRBV7-2; J gene: TRBJ2-2; CDR3 DNA: TGTGCCAGCAGCTTAGAAGGCAGGGCCCCCGGGGAGCTGTTTTTT; CDR3 protein: CASSLEGRAPGELFF
D gene: TRBD2; clone size: NA; V gene: TRBV4-1; J gene: TRBJ2-4; CDR3 DNA: TGCGCCAGCAGCCAAGAGCGGGGCGGACTAGCGGGATACCAGTACTTC; CDR3 protein: CASSQERGGLAGYQYF
D gene: NA; clone size: NA; V gene: TRBV6-6; J gene: TRBJ1-5; CDR3 DNA: TGTGCCAGCAGCCTCGAGGAGGATGGTCAGCCCCAGCATTTT; CDR3 protein: CASSLEEDGQPQHF
D gene: TRBD2; clone size: NA; V gene: TRBV5-1; J gene: TRBJ2-1; CDR3 DNA: TGCGCCAGCAGTCGCGGGAGTAGCTCCTACAATGAGCAGTTCTTC; CDR3 protein: CASSRGSSSYNEQFF
D gene: NA; clone size: NA; V gene: TRBV5-5; J gene: TRBJ2-7; CDR3 DNA: TGTGCCAGCAGCTTGGCGGCAGGGCCGGCCTACGAGCAGTACTTC; CDR3 protein: CASSLAAGPAYEQYF
D gene: NA; clone size: NA; V gene: TRBV28; J gene: TRBJ2-5; CDR3 DNA: TGTGCCAGCAGGAGTTCCACAGACAGGCCAGGGGCCAAGACCCAGTACTTC; CDR3 protein: CASRSSTDRPGAKTQYF
D gene: NA; clone size: few; V gene: TRBV28; J gene: TRBJ1-5; CDR3 DNA: TGTGCCAGCAGTAGGGGTCAGCCCCAGCATTTT; CDR3 protein: CASSRGQPQHF
D gene: NA; clone size: NA; V gene: TRBV7-9; J gene: TRBJ1-4; CDR3 DNA: TGTGCCAGCAGTTCAACCGGGACATTTGACGAAAAACTGTTTTTT; CDR3 protein: CASSSTGTFDEKLFF
D gene: TRBD1; clone size: NA; V gene: TRBV7-6; J gene: TRBJ1-3; CDR3 DNA: TGTGCCAGCAGCTTACAACAGGGGACTGGAAACACCATATATTTT; CDR3 protein: CASSLQQGTGNTIYF
D gene: NA; clone size: NA; V gene: TRBV5-1; J gene: TRBJ1-3; CDR3 DNA: TGCGCCAGCAGCATTGACAGTTCGAACTCTGGAAACACCATATATTTT; CDR3 protein: CASSIDSSNSGNTIYF
D gene: NA; clone size: NA; V gene: TRBV11-1; J gene: TRBJ1-1; CDR3 DNA: TGTGCCAGCAGCTTAGTACCGCAGGAGAACACTGAAGCTTTCTTT; CDR3 protein: CASSLVPQENTEAFF
D gene: NA; clone size: NA; V gene: TRBV5-4; J gene: TRBJ1-1; CDR3 DNA: TGTGCCAGCAGCTTGATCGGGGGTCTGAAAGCTTTCTTT; CDR3 protein: CASSLIGGLKAFF
D gene: NA; clone size: NA; V gene: TRBV4-2; J gene: TRBJ2-2; CDR3 DNA: TGTGCCAGCAGCCCTGAGGTCGGGGAGCTGTTTTTT; CDR3 protein: CASSPEVGELFF
D gene: TRBD1; clone size: NA; V gene: TRBV5-8; J gene: TRBJ1-2; CDR3 DNA: TGTGCCAGCAGCTTCAGGGGGCATGGCTACACCTTC; CDR3 protein: CASSFRGHGYTF
D gene: NA; clone size: NA; V gene: TRBV10-2; J gene: TRBJ2-3; CDR3 DNA: TGCGCCAGCAGTGAGTCTAGCGGCCTCACAGATACGCAGTATTTT; CDR3 protein: CASSESSGLTDTQYF
D gene: NA; clone size: NA; V gene: TRBV7-9; J gene: TRBJ1-2; CDR3 DNA: TGTGCCAGCAGCTTAATACGGGAAGTTTATGGCTACACCTTC; CDR3 protein: CASSLIREVYGYTF
D gene: NA; clone size: NA; V gene: TRBV5-4; J gene: TRBJ1-4; CDR3 DNA: TGTGCCAGCAGCGAAACTCCTAATGAAAAACTGTTTTTT; CDR3 protein: CASSETPNEKLFF
D gene: NA; clone size: NA; V gene: TRBV27; J gene: TRBJ1-1; CDR3 DNA: TGTGCCAGCAGTTTACAGGGTATCGCTGAAGCTTTCTTT; CDR3 protein: CASSLQGIAEAFF
D gene: TRBD1; clone size: NA; V gene: TRBV6-5; J gene: TRBJ1-1; CDR3 DNA: TGTGCCAGCAGGGGACAGCTTTCCATCGGCACTGAAGCTTTCTTT; CDR3 protein: CASRGQLSIGTEAFF
D gene: NA; clone size: NA; V gene: TRBV9; J gene: TRBJ2-3; CDR3 DNA: TGTGCCAGCAGCGTAGATGAGGGTAGCACAGATACGCAGTATTTT; CDR3 protein: CASSVDEGSTDTQYF
D gene: TRBD1; clone size: NA; V gene: TRBV6-5; J gene: TRBJ1-5; CDR3 DNA: TGTGCCAGCAGCCTCAGGGGGGCTGGCAATCAGCCCCAGCATTTT; CDR3 protein: CASSLRGAGNQPQHF
D gene: NA; clone size: NA; V gene: TRBV4-1; J gene: TRBJ1-5; CDR3 DNA: TGCGCCAGCAGCCATGACAGAAATCAGCCCCAGCATTTT; CDR3 protein: CASSHDRNQPQHF